The 19 T cell receptor beta chains given below trace back to one sample, sequenced in a study of cytotoxic CD8 clonotypes in ibrutinib-treated CLL. Clones were sequenced by immunoSEQ multiplex PCR, and TCRdb holds only the in-frame ones, with some missing. The sample carries about 120,000 clones, approximately 85% recorded once. The sequences come from PBMCs, collected after 24 months of ibrutinib treatment. These receptors all come from a human donor with chronic lymphocytic leukemia.

The chain has TRBV4-2 and TRBJ2-3, with D hard to call. CDR3 length equals 15 residues. Looked up from germline, CDR1 is LGHNA and CDR2 is YNFKEQ. Trimming took off 0 bases at V and 2 bases at J, with 9 bases between the two ends. The chain's CDR3 is CASSQDFLSTDTQYF. The CDR3 DNA sequence: TGTGCCAGCAGCCAAGACTTCCTTTCCACAGATACGCAGTATTTT.

This chain uses TRBV7-8 with TRBJ1-1; 7 positions agree with TRBD1. V lost 5 bases to trimming and J lost 0 bases; unmatched junction nucleotides: 6. This CDR3 spans 15 amino acids. Germline V gene sequence: CDR1 SGHVS, CDR2 FQNEAQ. The CDR3 reads CASSPTGALNTEAFF. CDR3 sequence (DNA): TGTGCCAGCAGCCCAACAGGGGCTCTGAACACTGAAGCTTTCTTT.

This clone was counted ten times or more. The chain employs TRBV7-8 and TRBJ1-1, with no clear D. The CDR3 totals 13 residues. V was pared by 5 bases and J by 7 bases, with 14 bases between. CDR1 is SGHVS and CDR2 is FQNEAQ in the germline V gene. In nucleotides, the CDR3 is TGTGCCAGCAGCCATCGGGCCTCGAGTGAAGCTTTCTTT. Protein sequence: CASSHRASSEAFF. The variable domain in full, completed from reference TRBV7-8 and TRBJ1-1, reads GAGVSQSPRYKVAKRGQDVALRCDPISGHVSLFWYQQALGQGPEFLTYFQNEAQLDKSGLPSDRFFAERPEGSVSTLKIQRTQQEDSAVYLCASSHRASSEAFFGQGTRLTVV.

This chain links TRBV9 with TRBJ2-5; D possibly uses TRBD1 or TRBD2 (6 bases each). CDR3 length: 15 residues. Per germline, CDR1 SGDLS and CDR2 YYNGEE. V was trimmed by 3 bases and J by 4 bases, leaving 16 bases between them. The CDR3 DNA reads as TGTGCCAGCAGCGCGTCCGAGGGGGGCGGAGAGACCCAGTACTTC. It translates to CASSASEGGGETQYF.

This CDR3 reads CASSQDSRTGNTGELFF. DNA for the CDR3: TGTGCCAGCAGCCAAGACAGTCGGACAGGGAACACCGGGGAGCTGTTTTTT. This chain joins TRBV14 and TRBJ2-2, with TRBD1 identical over 7 bases. Trimming removed 0 bases from V and 1 base from J; junction bases left unmatched: 5. CDR1 and CDR2 from the germline V gene are SGHDN and FVKESK. The CDR3 consists of 17 residues.

The chain couples TRBV7-3 to TRBJ2-1; 11 bases map to TRBD2. V shed 5 bases and J 10 bases; nucleotides not matched to a gene: 7. The germline CDR1 and CDR2 sequences are SGHTA and FQGTGA. The CDR3 contains 14 residues. The CDR3 is CASSGLAGGGEQFF. The CDR3 DNA sequence: TGTGCCAGCAGCGGCCTAGCGGGAGGTGGGGAGCAGTTCTTC.

This CDR3 is CASSLGPANEQFF. The CDR3 nucleotides read TGTGCCAGCAGCTTGGGTCCGGCCAATGAGCAGTTCTTC. This chain links TRBV5-4 with TRBJ2-1; D is unclear. V was clipped by 0 bases and J by 6 bases, with 7 bases between them. This CDR3 has 13 amino acids. Germline CDR1 and CDR2: SGHNT and YYREEE (reference sequence).

The V and J genes are TRBV18 and TRBJ2-7; 9 nucleotides match TRBD2. Germline CDR1 and CDR2: KGHSH and LQKENI. V lost 8 bases and J lost 4; bases outside the gene matches: 6. This CDR3 has 13 amino acids. CDR3 sequence reads: CASGSGGGYEQYF. The CDR3 coding sequence is TGTGCCAGCGGTAGCGGGGGCGGTTACGAGCAGTACTTC.

The chain couples TRBV14 to TRBJ1-4, with D possibly TRBD1 on 6 matching bases. The CDR3 runs to 17 residues. Trimming removed 6 bases at V and 0 bases at J, with 17 bases between. Germline values: CDR1 SGHDN, CDR2 FVKESK. The CDR3 here is CASSRDKRTATNEKLFF. The CDR3 DNA reads as TGTGCCAGCAGTCGGGACAAAAGAACTGCAACTAATGAAAAACTGTTTTTT.

The chain carries TRBV5-4 and TRBJ2-3, with D maybe TRBD2 (8 bases). This CDR3 spans 20 amino acids. The V end was cut by 1 base, the J end by 5 bases, with 29 bases between. Germline V lookup: CDR1 SGHNT, CDR2 YYREEE (reference sequence). The CDR3 DNA reads as TGTGCCAGCAGCTTGAAGGGACCTGGAGCGGGAGCCGCAGGGGGAGATACGCAGTATTTT. Translation: CASSLKGPGAGAAGGDTQYF. The full variable domain, in which reference TRBV5-4 and TRBJ2-3 provide the parts outside the CDR3, is ETGVTQSPTHLIKTRGQQVTLRCSSQSGHNTVSWYQQALGQGPQFIFQYYREEENGRGNFPPRFSGLQFPNYSSELNVNALELDDSALYLCASSLKGPGAGAAGGDTQYFGPGTRLTVL.

This clone was detected a few times. V usage is TRBV2 and J usage is TRBJ2-2; D is perhaps TRBD1 or TRBD2 (5 bases each). The CDR3 extends over 13 amino acids. Germline V gene data show CDR1 as SNHLY and CDR2 as FYNNEI. Trimming stripped 8 bases from V and 0 bases from J, with 7 bases between. In DNA, the CDR3 is TGTGCCAGCGGGGGAGCGAACACCGGGGAGCTGTTTTTT. Residues: CASGGANTGELFF. The whole variable domain, filled in from reference TRBV2 and TRBJ2-2, reads EPEVTQTPSHQVTQMGQEVILRCVPISNHLYFYWYRQILGQKVEFLVSFYNNEISEKSEIFDDQFSVERPDGSNFTLKIRSTKLEDSAMYFCASGGANTGELFFGEGSRLTVL.

The chain employs TRBV6-1 and TRBJ1-3; TRBD1 matches at 9 bases. Germline values: CDR1 MNHNS, CDR2 SASEGT. V lost 6 bases and J lost 3; bases outside the gene matches: 6. The CDR3 spans 15 residues. The CDR3 sequence is CASRRTGVIGNTIYF. The CDR3 nucleotides are TGTGCCAGCAGGCGGACAGGGGTTATTGGAAACACCATATATTTT.

The chain links TRBV4-3 to TRBJ2-1, with D perhaps matching TRBD1 or TRBD2 (6 bases each). V lost 5 bases and J 10 bases, leaving 15 bases between the germline ends. The CDR3 extends over 13 amino acids. The germline gives CDR1 LGHNA, CDR2 YSLEER. The CDR3 nucleotides are TGCGCCAGCAGCTCTGGGGGGCCCGGGGAGCAGTTCTTC. This translates into CASSSGGPGEQFF.

The chain couples TRBV5-1 to TRBJ2-7; 7 nucleotides align to TRBD1. This CDR3 comprises 17 residues. In germline, CDR1 is SGHRS, CDR2 YFSETQ. The junction had 11 bases not matched to a gene; V was cut back by 1 base and J by 1 base. CDR3 residues: CASSLMTGRVESYEQYF. In DNA, the CDR3 is TGCGCCAGCAGCTTGATGACAGGGCGGGTTGAATCCTACGAGCAGTACTTC.

The genes are TRBV6-5 and TRBJ1-4, with TRBD1 matching over 9 bases. V lost 6 bases and J lost 8; bases outside the gene matches: 7. This CDR3 region has 14 residues. Germline CDR1 reads MNHEY; CDR2 reads SVGAGI. The CDR3 here is CASSLQGAGEKLFF. CDR3 DNA sequence: TGTGCCAGCAGCTTACAGGGGGCAGGGGAAAAACTGTTTTTT.

The gene calls are TRBV4-3 and TRBJ2-1, with 9 bases matching TRBD1. Trimming cost V 4 bases and J 8 bases; bases outside gene matches: 12. In germline, CDR1 is LGHNA, CDR2 YSLEER. The CDR3 length is 16 residues. The CDR3 region has the DNA TGCGCCAGCAGCCTGAACAGGGGGCTCTATGTCGATGAGCAGTTCTTC. This gives the protein CASSLNRGLYVDEQFF.

This clone was observed a single time. The V gene is TRBV7-2, the J gene TRBJ2-1; no firm D call. Trimming cost V 2 bases and J 7 bases, with 9 bases left between them. This CDR3 is built from 13 residues. CDR1 SGHTA and CDR2 FQGNSA come from the germline V gene. CDR3 sequence (DNA): TGTGCCAGCAGCTTAAGCACTCTTAATGAGCAGTTCTTC. Protein product: CASSLSTLNEQFF. The full variable domain, rest sourced from reference TRBV7-2 and TRBJ2-1, is GAGVSQSPSNKVTEKGKDVELRCDPISGHTALYWYRQSLGQGLEFLIYFQGNSAPDKSGLPSDRFSAERTGGSVSTLTIQRTQQEDSAVYLCASSLSTLNEQFFGPGTRLTVL.

The rearrangement joins TRBV28 to TRBJ2-6; 7 positions agree with TRBD1. Losses at the gene ends were 1 base for V and 0 bases for J; bases not matched to a gene: 9. CDR1 is MDHEN, CDR2 SYDVKM, per germline. This CDR3 contains 19 residues. This chain's CDR3 is CASSLFPPGQSSGANVLTF. CDR3 nucleotide sequence: TGTGCCAGCAGTTTATTCCCACCGGGACAGTCCTCTGGGGCCAACGTCCTGACTTTC.

This clone was recorded a few times. The chain employs TRBV28 and TRBJ2-7; 12 bases align to TRBD1. Germline CDR1 reads MDHEN; CDR2 reads SYDVKM. The CDR3 has 16 amino acids. The J segment lost 3 bases and the V segment lost 4 bases, leaving 7 bases of the junction unmatched. Here the CDR3 reads CASSSSGTGGLYEQYF. Here the CDR3 DNA reads TGTGCCAGCAGTTCCTCAGGGACAGGGGGCCTCTACGAGCAGTACTTC.